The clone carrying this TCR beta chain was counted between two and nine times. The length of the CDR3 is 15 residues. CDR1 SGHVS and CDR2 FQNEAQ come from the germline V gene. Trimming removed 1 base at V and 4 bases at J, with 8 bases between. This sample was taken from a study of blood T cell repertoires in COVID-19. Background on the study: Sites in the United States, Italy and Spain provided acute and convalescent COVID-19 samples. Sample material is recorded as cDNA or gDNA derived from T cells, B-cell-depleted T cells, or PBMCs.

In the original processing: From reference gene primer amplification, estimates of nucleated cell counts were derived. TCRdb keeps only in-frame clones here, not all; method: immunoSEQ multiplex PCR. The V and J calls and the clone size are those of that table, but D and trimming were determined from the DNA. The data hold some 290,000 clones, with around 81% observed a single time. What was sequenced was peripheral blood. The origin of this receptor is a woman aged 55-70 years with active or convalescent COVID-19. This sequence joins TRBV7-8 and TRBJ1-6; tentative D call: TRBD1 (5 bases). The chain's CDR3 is CASSLEGLYNSPLHF. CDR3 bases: TGTGCCAGCAGCTTAGAGGGGCTATATAATTCACCCCTCCACTTT.